This record concerns one T cell receptor (beta chain) sequence. Antigen unknown. Using immunoSEQ multiplex PCR, the repertoire was profiled, and TCRdb retains in-frame clones only, with some absent. This table has approximately 940,000 clones, over 75% appearing once. These data are taken from a study of shared clonotypes between healthy human individuals. Study-level points and caveats: The study found lower generation probabilities in non-shared clonotypes than in those shared by all four donors. As a rule, naive subsets had a larger estimated richness than memory subsets.

This CDR3 is built from 14 residues. Germline V gives CDR1 SGHDT, CDR2 YYEEEE. The V and J ends lost 6 bases and 4 bases, in that order; junction bases with no gene match: 7. Sequences were obtained from memory CD4+ T cells sorted from blood. Described subset: CD45RA-negative fraction. This clonotype was obtained from a young man in good health. The chain is built from TRBV5-6 and TRBJ1-2; TRBD1 agrees at 9 bases. CDR3 coding DNA: TGTGCCAGCATCCCGGGACAGGGTGCCTATGGCTACACCTTC. Residues: CASIPGQGAYGYTF. The complete variable domain, with remaining parts taken from reference TRBV5-6 and TRBJ1-2, reads DAGVTQSPTHLIKTRGQQVTLRCSPKSGHDTVSWYQQALGQGPQFIFQYYEEEERQRGNFPDRFSGHQFPNYSSELNVNALLLGDSALYLCASIPGQGAYGYTFGSGTRLTVV.